This TCR beta chain was sequenced during a study of T cell responses to AZD1222 COVID-19 vaccine. Findings and caveats of the study: Females outnumbered males among donors, who were mostly white British; clonal diversity was possibly underestimated. Mapped onto spike, vaccine-associated CD4 TCRs spanned it and were dominant at 160-218 and 743-854. Recipients of AZD1222 seropositive at baseline numbered only 6 or 7.

Assay: immunoSEQ multiplex PCR; the TCRdb copy retains only in-frame clones and omits some. The sample has tens of thousands of clones; roughly 85% are singletons. Of note for this clone: The antigen is undetermined.

The source was peripheral blood, collected 28 days after the second AZD1222 dose. This receptor was obtained from an adult who received the AZD1222 COVID-19 vaccine.

This CDR3 is CASSPQDRRGEQFF. DNA of the CDR3: TGCGCCAGCAGCCCTCAGGACAGGCGAGGTGAGCAGTTCTTC. V gene TRBV5-1 combines with J gene TRBJ2-1; TRBD1 matches at 7 bases. Germline values: CDR1 SGHRS, CDR2 YFSETQ. The junction had 10 bases not matched to a gene; V was cut back by 4 bases and J by 9 bases. The CDR3 is 14 amino acids.